This T cell receptor beta chain originates from a study of cytotoxic CD8 clonotypes in ibrutinib-treated CLL. CDR3 length: 16 residues. Losses at the gene ends were 2 bases for V and 6 bases for J; bases not matched to a gene: 5. The germline V gene encodes CDR1 SGHTA and CDR2 FQGNSA. Clones were read by immunoSEQ multiplex PCR, and TCRdb kept only the in-frame ones, dropping some. The sample lists just over 200,000 clones; roughly three quarters were seen once. About 1.9 micrograms of genomic DNA (from cryopreserved PBMCs) were used for TCR beta libraries. V gene TRBV7-2 combines with J gene TRBJ2-5; 14 nucleotides align to TRBD2. This clonotype originated in a human donor with chronic lymphocytic leukemia. Sequences were derived from PBMCs, sampled after 12 months of ibrutinib treatment. CDR3 sequence (DNA): TGTGCCAGCAGCTTACGGACTAGCGGGGGGACAAAGACCCAGTACTTC. Protein sequence: CASSLRTSGGTKTQYF. The full variable domain, rest sourced from reference TRBV7-2 and TRBJ2-5, is GAGVSQSPSNKVTEKGKDVELRCDPISGHTALYWYRQSLGQGLEFLIYFQGNSAPDKSGLPSDRFSAERTGGSVSTLTIQRTQQEDSAVYLCASSLRTSGGTKTQYFGPGTRLLVL.